This TCR beta chain was recovered during a study of T cell repertoires in cytomegalovirus infection. In germline, CDR1 is MNHEY, CDR2 SMNVEV (reference sequence). The CDR3 totals 16 residues. The V gene lost 3 bases and the J gene lost 7 bases, with 16 bases spanning the gap. This clonotype appeared a few times. Its antigen is unknown. Each CDR3 protein is one row after TCRdb ran MiXCR on the reads. The sample lists 400,000 to 600,000 distinct CDR3 sequences; about 44% were seen once. This chain uses TRBV27 with TRBJ1-6, with no clear D. The source was cultured PBMCs, collected from culture after CMV antigen stimulation. The receptor's source is a human donor in good health (CMV status not recorded). Some clones in this sample may be carry-over from other donors' samples. The CDR3 nucleotides read TGTGCCAGCAGTTTCGCGTTTGGCAGGCGAAATTCACCCCTCCACTTT. Protein sequence: CASSFAFGRRNSPLHF.